Below, one TCR beta chain is given with its context. V was pared by 5 bases and J by 1 base, with 17 bases between. Germline CDR1 is SEHNR and CDR2 is FQNEAQ (reference sequence). This CDR3 contains 16 residues. The data originate from a study of blood T cell repertoires in COVID-19. Study as a whole: Some COVID-19 samples were acute and others convalescent; all came from the United States, Italy and Spain. The analysed material was cDNA or gDNA that came from T cells, B-cell-depleted T cells, or PBMCs.

Source study methods: Reference gene primers were amplified, and this amplification served to estimate nucleated cell counts. Data came from immunoSEQ multiplex PCR; TCRdb stores just in-frame clones and leaves some out. D and trimming come from the DNA, and the V and J calls and clone size come from that table. The sample includes roughly 300,000 clones, approximately 91% seen only once; the top ten take about 2.3%. Cohort placement rested on clinical history that participants reported themselves. This TCR derives from a woman between 35 and 50 years old with acute COVID-19. The gene calls are TRBV7-9 and TRBJ2-5; a weak D match, TRBD2 (5 bases). Sample: PBMCs or T cells enriched from blood (not recorded which). The CDR3 bases are TGTGCCAGCAGCCCTAGAGGAGGACTCCTCCAAGAGACCCAGTACTTC. Translation gives CASSPRGGLLQETQYF.